The clone carrying this TCR beta chain was found once. Its specificity is not known. Germline assignment: CDR1 SGHRS and CDR2 YFSETQ. This CDR3 contains 14 residues. J gave up 7 bases and V 3 bases, and 6 bases lay outside the gene matches. This record comes from a study of cytomegalovirus exposure and HLA in healthy donors. Findings of the study overall: Researchers reported that a few CMV-associated chains were confirmed in vitro as CMV antigen-specific. For most TCR beta V segments, an earlier analysis put the productive rate at about 87% or about 30% of the time.

Donors counted as nominally healthy when sampled, yet unrecorded immune exposures were likely. Amplification used 60 Vbeta primers and 13 Jbeta primers. The protocol was immunoSEQ multiplex PCR, while the TCRdb copy is restricted to in-frame clones and leaves out a portion. Altogether some 62,000 clones are present, approximately 89% being singletons, with the ten largest covering roughly 1.5%. Sequences were obtained from PBMCs. The TCR sequence derives from a man between 18 and 29 years old in good health and CMV-seronegative. This sequence joins TRBV5-1 and TRBJ1-2, with TRBD1 matching 10 bases. DNA of the CDR3: TGCGCCAGCAGCTCCAACCGGGACAGGGGTGGCTACACCTTC. Protein sequence: CASSSNRDRGGYTF.